This entry describes one T cell receptor (beta chain). This clone was counted a few times. This clone's antigen is unknown. No clone much larger than this one lies a single base away; base qualities are absent. The cohort comprised approximately 700 healthy bone marrow donors. Cohort members were all nominally healthy when sampled, although unrecorded immune exposures were likely present. The donor tested CMV seropositive and was one of the 289 seropositive cohort members. A peripheral blood sample was collected from each donor, and TCR beta sequencing was performed on peripheral blood mononuclear cells. The Qiagen DNeasy Blood Extraction Kit was used to extract genomic DNA from the blood cell samples. V ends up 6 bases short and J 6 bases short, with an unmatched junction base count of 5. According to the germline V gene, CDR1 reads SGHTA and CDR2 reads FQGNSA. The CDR3 holds 13 amino acids from the cysteine to the phenylalanine. Only the CDR3 DNA is retained, 39 bases long and in frame from the first base.

The sample comes from a study of cytomegalovirus exposure and HLA in healthy donors (dated by TCRdb to the late 2010s). Study-wide context: An earlier analysis of some 620 of the donors reported approximately 280 Gb of sequence data and 100 million to 120 million unique TCR beta sequences obtained from around 180 million T cells. A later genetic analysis used genome-wide SNP genotypes for about three fifths of the 666 donors, treating that subset as a discovery cohort. The study aimed to test whether cataloging public T cell receptors could reveal signatures of past pathogen exposure. Four or five DR-DQ haplotypes were handled as single units for association and clustering because linkage in the cohort was strong. A later analysis re-analyzed previously published TCR beta repertoires from about 600 donors and added high-resolution HLA genotyping to study TCR occurrence patterns. An earlier analysis of approximately 500 of the donors applied high-throughput TCR beta sequencing to assess whether each TCR beta V gene segment acted as functional or pseudogenic. Among about 400 genotyped donors of the cohort, an average of roughly 230,000 unique TCR beta nucleotide sequences was sequenced per donor, of which approximately 18% were non-productive. Alongside the repertoire data, information on donor age, sex, ethnicity and CMV serostatus was compiled. An early release covering around 630 HLA-typed donors comprised approximately 300 gigabases of sequencing data and around 80 million unique TCR sequences. Rather than using new phenotypic data, the later analysis identified candidate immune exposures from TCR beta sequences and from how often those sequences occurred across donors. The study combined high-throughput TCR immunosequencing, statistical association of individual TCRs with disease status, and machine learning to predict cytomegalovirus infection status. Typing coverage differed by locus: A, B, C, DRB1 and DQB1 were typed in about 629-640 donors, DQA1 in around 500, DPA1 in nearly 610, and DPB1 in 450 to 490. Besides the first cohort of under 700 subjects, a separate validation cohort made up of 120 different subjects was used. Of the approximately 400 genotyped donors, over 65% fell in the genetic ancestry cluster associated with self-reported Caucasian donors. HLA typing included class I and class II loci at four-digit resolution. The T cell repertoires of some 700 subjects were profiled by immunosequencing and related to cytomegalovirus serostatus. All discovery cohort repertoires had been generated using a single sequencing platform. Summary of the overall study and its limitations: According to a later analysis, parvovirus B19, influenza, CMV and Epstein-Barr virus appeared linked to several top co-occurrence clusters. The classifier was reported to diagnose cytomegalovirus status with high specificity and sensitivity in both the original and validation cohorts. According to a later genetic analysis, donors in an Asian-associated ancestry cluster had fewer N-insertions in productive TCRs than the roughly 670-donor mean. A total of 150 or so TCR beta chains were listed by the study as associated with cytomegalovirus. When HLA alleles, especially DR and DQ, strongly co-occurred, attributing TCR associations to individual alleles was difficult. In a later analysis, some 17,000 TCR beta sequences were associated with specific HLA alleles at a false discovery rate of 0.05. The presence/absence analyses assumed that sequencing depth was roughly uniform across donors, and that assumption may not be true. Immune exposure information for the cohort was limited to CMV serostatus. In an earlier analysis of 500 to 650 of the donors, most TCR beta V segments appeared in productive rearrangements about 90% or about 30% of the time, broadly matching IMGT annotations. This cohort had only TCR beta chains sequenced, and the lack of alpha or paired-chain data limited which features could be detected. A group of highly shared sequence variants was considered likely to be a technical artifact of the sequencing pipeline. While some public TCRs were present in many individuals, most TCR sequences turned up only very rarely across donors. In a later analysis, most CMV-associated TCR beta chains were found to appear HLA-restricted, with HLA associations seemingly driven largely by CMV exposure. In vitro tests confirmed that a few of the cytomegalovirus-associated TCR beta chains recognize cytomegalovirus antigens. A later genetic analysis associated a missense DCLRE1C variant with V-gene and J-gene trimming of TCR beta chains, and an independent cohort replicated the association. According to the authors, the approach could potentially be generalized to other disease states and immunological phenotypes. Because the 87-base-pair reads could not distinguish some IMGT-functional V segments, including TRBV6-2 and TRBV6-3, those segments were excluded. Because counts were too low, some 16 rarely observed V segments, including chromosome 9 orphons, were excluded from the earlier analysis of about 500 of the donors. HLA typing was unavailable for some donors at each locus, so association tests used only the typed subset. A later analysis found that TCR association rates varied across HLA loci, with DRB1 alleles showing the most associated TCRs and HLA-C alleles the fewest. A further reported finding was that TCR beta sequences accurately predicted the HLA-A and HLA-B alleles for most subjects in the first cohort. A later analysis found that HLA-associated TCR beta chains were more clonally expanded and had lower generation probabilities than equally common non-associated chains. Linkage disequilibrium might explain the correlated functional status among segregating V segments, but an unknown experimental factor could not be ruled out.

The method was the immunoSEQ multiplex PCR assay. For the multiplex PCR, a mixture combining 60 forward primers for TCR Vbeta segments and 13 reverse primers for TCR Jbeta segments was used. The CDR3 region of rearranged TCR beta genes was amplified from genomic DNA by a multiplex PCR assay. On the Illumina HiSeq System, the amplified TCR beta libraries were sequenced as 87-base-pair reads. As for the original processing: A later analysis counted tens of millions of unique TCR beta chains across the 600 to 850 repertoires, and roughly 11 million of these chains were shared by at least two donors. To remove PCR and sequencing errors, raw reads were error-corrected and collapsed into unique sequences using a nearest-neighbor algorithm that merged closely related sequences. CDR3 sequences were aligned to IMGT reference sequences to assign V, D and J gene segments. For a sequence to be retained, at least a six-nucleotide match to both a V gene segment and a J gene segment was required. A rearrangement was called productive if the CDR3 had no stop codons and remained in frame with V and J, and every other rearrangement was called non-productive. Following IMGT convention, CDR3 was defined as the stretch from the second conserved V-encoded cysteine to the conserved J-encoded phenylalanine. The earlier analysis of about 500 of the donors excluded sequences that lacked an unambiguous match to a single V gene segment. In an earlier analysis of a few hundred of the donors, V segments were called functional above 56.7% productive rearrangements and were called segregating when the between-donor standard deviation exceeded 5%. A statistical classification framework was developed to diagnose cytomegalovirus status using the catalog of TCR beta chain sequences. In a later analysis, V and J genes were assigned by comparing TCR nucleotide sequences against IMGT/GENE-DB human TR gene sequences. In a later analysis, CDR3 sequences and most-parsimonious VDJ recombination scenarios were assigned using the TCRdist pipeline. In a later analysis, each TCR beta chain was defined by its CDR3 amino acid sequence together with its V-gene family, and reads without a unique V-gene family were excluded. In a later analysis, 450 to 600 highly shared, low-generation-probability nucleotide sequences were removed to address suspected cross-contamination and a sequencing artifact. For each public chain, a later analysis derived a clonal expansion index from normalized ranks of inferred template counts within each repertoire. In a later analysis, generation probabilities were computed with a VDJ recombination model fitted to out-of-frame rearrangements, and the resulting probabilities were checked against IGoR. Hypergeometric tests were used in a later analysis to score TCR-TCR, TCR-HLA and TCR-CMV co-occurrence, with a repertoire-size bias correction applied to the TCR pairs. To estimate false discovery rates, a later analysis permuted the HLA or CMV assignments 20 times. In a later analysis, co-occurring TCRs were grouped using DBSCAN, with TCRdist sequence similarity added in when clustering inside HLA-allele-positive subsets. Co-occurrence clustering excluded repertoires with fewer than 30,000 or more than 120,000 public chains, plus five with anomalous nucleotide sharing. The immuneACCESS repertoire file appears here via TCRdb, limited to in-frame rearrangements. These files lack a portion of the clones; in checked studies, under half of the deficit traces to unresolved V genes, and the cause of the others is not known. Clone size and the V and J calls come from that table; the DNA yielded D and trimming. For this sample the table gives around 100,000 clones, of which around 80% were detected only once. The ten most abundant clones make up around 10% of the sample.

The rearrangement combines TRBV7-2 with TRBJ2-1; 7 central bases correspond to TRBD1. This clonotype was obtained from a woman in her late teens or twenties in good health and CMV-seropositive. Sequenced material: PBMCs. Here is the DNA: TGTGCCAGCAGGTCATCAGGGGGCAATGAGCAGTTCTTC. Translation gives CASRSSGGNEQFF.